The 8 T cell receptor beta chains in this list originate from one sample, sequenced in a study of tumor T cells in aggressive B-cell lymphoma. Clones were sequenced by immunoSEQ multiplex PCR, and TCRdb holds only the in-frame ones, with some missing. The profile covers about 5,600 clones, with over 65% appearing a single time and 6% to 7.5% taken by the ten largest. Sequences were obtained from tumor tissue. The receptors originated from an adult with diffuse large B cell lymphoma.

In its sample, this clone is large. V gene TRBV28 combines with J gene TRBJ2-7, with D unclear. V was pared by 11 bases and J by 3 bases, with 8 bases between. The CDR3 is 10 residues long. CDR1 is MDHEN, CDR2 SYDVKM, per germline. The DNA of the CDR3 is TGTGCCTCGCGGCGCTACGAGCAGTACTTC. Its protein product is CASRRYEQYF.

The CDR3 reads CASRGYTNTEAFF. In DNA form, the CDR3 reads TGTGCCAGCAGGGGCTACACGAACACTGAAGCTTTCTTT. V usage is TRBV6-5 and J usage is TRBJ1-1, with unresolved D. The V gene lost 6 bases and the J gene lost 1 base, with 9 bases spanning the gap. CDR1 and CDR2 (germline): MNHEY, SVGAGI. There are 13 residues in the CDR3.

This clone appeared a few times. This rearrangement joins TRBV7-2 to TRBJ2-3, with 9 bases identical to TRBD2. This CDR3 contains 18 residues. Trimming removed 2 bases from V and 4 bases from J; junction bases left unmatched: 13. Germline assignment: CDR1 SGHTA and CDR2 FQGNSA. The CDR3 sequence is CASSLKFRAGGDADTQYF. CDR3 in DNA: TGTGCCAGCAGCTTAAAATTTAGGGCGGGAGGGGACGCAGATACGCAGTATTTT. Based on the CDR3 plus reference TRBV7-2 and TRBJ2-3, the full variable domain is GAGVSQSPSNKVTEKGKDVELRCDPISGHTALYWYRQSLGQGLEFLIYFQGNSAPDKSGLPSDRFSAERTGGSVSTLTIQRTQQEDSAVYLCASSLKFRAGGDADTQYFGPGTRLTVL.

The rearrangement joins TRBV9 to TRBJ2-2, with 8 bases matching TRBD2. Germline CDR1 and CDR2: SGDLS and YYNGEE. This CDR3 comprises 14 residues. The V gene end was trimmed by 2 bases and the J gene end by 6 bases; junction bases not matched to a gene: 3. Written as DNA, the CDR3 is TGTGCCAGCAGCGTTGGACTAGCCGCCGGGGAGCTGTTTTTT. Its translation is CASSVGLAAGELFF.

CDR3 DNA: TGTGCCAGCAGTTTTGGACAGGGGTACACAGATACGCAGTATTTT. This encodes CASSFGQGYTDTQYF. This chain links TRBV27 with TRBJ2-3; 9 nucleotides agree with TRBD1. CDR1 and CDR2 (germline): MNHEY, SMNVEV (reference sequence). This CDR3 has 15 amino acids. Losses at the gene ends were 3 bases for V and 2 bases for J; bases not matched to a gene: 3.

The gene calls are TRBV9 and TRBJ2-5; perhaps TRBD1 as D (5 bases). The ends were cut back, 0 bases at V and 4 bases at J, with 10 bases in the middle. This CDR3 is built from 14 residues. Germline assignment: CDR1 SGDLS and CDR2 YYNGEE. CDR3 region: CASSVETGLETQYF. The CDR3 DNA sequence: TGTGCCAGCAGCGTAGAAACAGGTTTAGAGACCCAGTACTTC.

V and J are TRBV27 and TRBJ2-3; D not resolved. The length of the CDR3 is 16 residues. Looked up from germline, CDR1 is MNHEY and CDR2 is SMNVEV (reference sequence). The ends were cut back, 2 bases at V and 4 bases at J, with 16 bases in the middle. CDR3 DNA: TGTGCCAGCAGTTTAACCAAGCGAGGTTCCGCAGATACGCAGTATTTT. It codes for CASSLTKRGSADTQYF.

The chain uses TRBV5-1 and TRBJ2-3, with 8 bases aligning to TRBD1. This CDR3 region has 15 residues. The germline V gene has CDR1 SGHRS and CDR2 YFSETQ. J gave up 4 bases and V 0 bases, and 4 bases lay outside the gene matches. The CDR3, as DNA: TGCGCCAGCAGCTTGGGGCAGGGGGCGTCAGATACGCAGTATTTT. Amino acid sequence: CASSLGQGASDTQYF.